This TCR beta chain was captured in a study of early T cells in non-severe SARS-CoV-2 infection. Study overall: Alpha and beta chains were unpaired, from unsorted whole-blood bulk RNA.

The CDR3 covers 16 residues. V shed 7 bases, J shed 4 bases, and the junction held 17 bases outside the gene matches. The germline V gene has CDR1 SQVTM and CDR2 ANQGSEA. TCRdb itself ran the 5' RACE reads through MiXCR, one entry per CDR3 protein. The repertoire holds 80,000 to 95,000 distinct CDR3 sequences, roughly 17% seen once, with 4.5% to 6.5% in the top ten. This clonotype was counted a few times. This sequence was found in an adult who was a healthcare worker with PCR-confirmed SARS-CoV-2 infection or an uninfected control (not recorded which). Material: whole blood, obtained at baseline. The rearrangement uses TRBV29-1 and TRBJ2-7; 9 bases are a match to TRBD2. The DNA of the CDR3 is TGCAGCGCTACATGGAGTAGCGGGAGTACATCGTACGAGCAGTACTTC. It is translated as CSATWSSGSTSYEQYF.